This T cell receptor (beta chain) was identified in a study of sequential checkpoint blockade in melanoma. Study overall: Maintenance nivolumab came after either treatment sequence.

Germline V gene sequence: CDR1 PRHDT, CDR2 FYEKMQ (reference sequence). This CDR3 spans 14 amino acids. V gave up 1 base and J gave up 1 base, with 8 bases separating them. Clones were read by immunoSEQ multiplex PCR, and TCRdb kept only the in-frame ones, dropping some. The data contain 34,000 or so clones, roughly 85% of them seen just once; the ten biggest clones take up 18%. Noted treatment: randomized to nivolumab then ipilimumab (arm A) or the reverse (arm B). PBMC sorting kept live CD3+CD8+ cells without CD19 or CD56. This receptor was taken from a human donor with melanoma. This specimen was CD8+ T cells sorted from blood (inferred from file names), taken from a patient given nivolumab and ipilimumab in sequence. V usage is TRBV13 and J usage is TRBJ2-7, with unresolved D. CDR3 loop: CASSLVGRSYEQYF. The CDR3 coding sequence is TGTGCCAGCAGCTTAGTGGGCAGGTCCTACGAGCAGTACTTC.